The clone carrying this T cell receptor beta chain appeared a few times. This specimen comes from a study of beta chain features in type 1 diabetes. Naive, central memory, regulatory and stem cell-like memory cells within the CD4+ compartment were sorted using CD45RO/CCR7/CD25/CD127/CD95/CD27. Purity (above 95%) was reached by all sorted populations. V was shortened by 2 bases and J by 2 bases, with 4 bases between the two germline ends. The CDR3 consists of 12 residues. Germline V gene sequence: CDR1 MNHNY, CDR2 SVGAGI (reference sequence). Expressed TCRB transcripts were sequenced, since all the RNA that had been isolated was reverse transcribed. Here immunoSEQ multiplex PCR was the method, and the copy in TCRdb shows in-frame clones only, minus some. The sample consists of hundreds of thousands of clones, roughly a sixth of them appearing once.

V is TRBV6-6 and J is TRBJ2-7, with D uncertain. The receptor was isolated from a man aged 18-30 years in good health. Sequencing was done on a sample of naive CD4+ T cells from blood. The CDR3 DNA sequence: TGTGCCAGCAGTTACGATCCCTACGAGCAGTACTTC. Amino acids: CASSYDPYEQYF.